A selection of T cell receptor beta chains follows, all from one sample in a study of OX40 agonist ivuxolimab in advanced cancers. TCRdb keeps only in-frame clones here, not all; method: immunoSEQ multiplex PCR. The profile shows 70,000 or so clones, roughly nine tenths of them singletons. The material sequenced was CD4+ or CD8+ T cells sorted from blood, taken in a trial of the OX40 agonist ivuxolimab. The receptors were sampled from an adult with an advanced solid tumor such as melanoma, head and neck, liver or kidney cancer. Each CDR3 is given with its conserved first and last residue. Each record gives: CDR3 protein, V gene, J gene.

CASSERGDRSYEQYF,TRBV2,TRBJ2-7
CASSPQYGNQPQHF,TRBV28,TRBJ1-5
CASSLRVAGNTIYF,TRBV4-3,TRBJ1-3
CASSQSDGSYNEQFF,TRBV16,TRBJ2-1
CASSPRVSTDTQYF,TRBV18,TRBJ2-3
CASSFAERQYF,TRBV5-1,TRBJ2-7
CASSHDRNQPQHF,TRBV7-2,TRBJ1-5
CASSQIAGGNYEQYF,TRBV4-1,TRBJ2-7
CATSSRDRGHEQYF,TRBV15,TRBJ2-7
CASSYWDEQFF,TRBV5-4,TRBJ2-1
CASSLTSRPYNEQFF,TRBV5-1,TRBJ2-1
CASSGEGSYDTQYF,TRBV2,TRBJ2-3
CASSSNDGERGEQFF,TRBV7-9,TRBJ2-1
CASSLDYGLVGSYNEQFF,TRBV11-2,TRBJ2-1
CASSVGVSTEAFF,TRBV9,TRBJ1-1
CASSLDAGGNEQFF,TRBV5-5,TRBJ2-1
CASSFQREISEQYF,TRBV11-2,TRBJ2-7
CASRMVDTQYF,TRBV27,TRBJ2-3
CASSLSLGTGDYGYTF,TRBV27,TRBJ1-2
CASSLLLAGGPGRETQYF,TRBV5-1,TRBJ2-5
CAISEGGGVLSSYNEQFF,TRBV10-3,TRBJ2-1
CASSQETGDMNTEAFF,TRBV4-3,TRBJ1-1
CASSQVWQLNTEAFF,TRBV4-1,TRBJ1-1
CASSEQGAWGANVLTF,TRBV6-1,TRBJ2-6
CASSPLDKNEQFF,TRBV25-1,TRBJ2-1
CASSQQLRPETQYF,TRBV4-1,TRBJ2-5
CASSFSASGYNEQFF,TRBV7-2,TRBJ2-1
CASSPSGQGNTEAFF,TRBV7-9,TRBJ1-1
CASSSDYQETQYF,TRBV11-2,TRBJ2-5
CASSFKGTSGRMAPYNEQFF,TRBV7-3,TRBJ2-1
CASSLVSASGRAGYEQFF,TRBV27,TRBJ2-1
CASSSTSGNQETQYF,TRBV6-6,TRBJ2-5
CASSDSGRFNEQFF,TRBV6-4,TRBJ2-1
CASSSPTGPQETQYF,TRBV7-9,TRBJ2-5
CASSAEGESNQPQHF,TRBV5-4,TRBJ1-5
CASSLKGYSNYEQYF,TRBV27,TRBJ2-7
CASSPIGTYGYTF,TRBV27,TRBJ1-2